The source of this T cell receptor (beta chain) is a study of regulatory T cells. Whole-study findings and limits: Hydrophobic residues at CDR3 positions 6 and 7 were enriched in conventional CD4+ T cells of CD3G-deficient patients.

Primers: 52 TRBV forward and 13 TRBJ reverse. Sequenced by immunoSEQ multiplex PCR; TCRdb stores in-frame clones only, minus some. The sample records about 35,000 clones, about 89% being singletons. In this sample, this clone turned up a few times. The antigen is undetermined. Germline loops: CDR1 MNHNS, CDR2 SASEGT. The CDR3 runs to 12 residues. Trimming stripped 5 bases from V and 6 bases from J, with 11 bases between. Every patient with CD3G deficiency had evidence of autoimmunity. Sorting split CD4+ cells into CD25-high CD127-low Tregs and CD25-low CD127-high conventional T cells. Sample: conventional CD4+ T cells sorted from blood. The J gene is TRBJ2-7, the V gene TRBV6-1, with D hard to call. This clonotype originated in a person aged 18-35 years with CD3G deficiency. In DNA form, the CDR3 reads TGTGCCAGCAGTATAGGAGTGCGCGAGCAGTACTTC. Encoded protein: CASSIGVREQYF.